These 22 T cell receptor beta chains were sequenced from one sample in a study of T cells in Graves' hyperthyroidism and ophthalmopathy (dated by TCRdb to the late 2010s). The method was multiplex PCR. The listed sequencing device is Illumina HiSeq 2000. The TCR beta CDR3 regions were amplified from the RNA transcripts. The TCR CDR3 was subjected to a first round of RT-PCR using the HTBI primer set and the Qiagen OneStep RT-PCR kit. TCRdb reprocessing: public reads trimmed at Q25 with fastp, clones called with MiXCR, in-frame beta chains kept. When rows share a CDR3 protein, they turn into one entry using the most common DNA and genes. Here the sample has about 380,000 distinct CDR3 sequences; roughly 14% occur a single time. About 11% of the sample is taken by the ten largest. Sequences were obtained from blood. The receptors shown here come from a woman in her sixties or seventies with Graves' hyperthyroidism.

This clonotype came up many times. This chain joins TRBV10-3 and TRBJ2-3; 13 nucleotides align to TRBD2. CDR3 length: 16 residues. Germline V gene lookup returns CDR1 ENHRY and CDR2 SYGVKD. The V gene end was trimmed by 3 bases and the J gene end by 4 bases; junction bases not matched to a gene: 4. CDR3 DNA: TGTGCCATCAGTGACCTTGGACTAGCGGGGGCAGATACGCAGTATTTT. Its translation: CAISDLGLAGADTQYF.

In its sample, this clonotype was seen a few times. The chain is built from TRBV19 and TRBJ2-3; 8 nucleotides agree with TRBD2. V lost 7 bases, J lost 4 bases, and 7 bases stayed unmatched. The CDR3 runs to 14 residues. Germline CDR1 reads LNHDA; CDR2 reads SQIVND (reference sequence). In DNA form, the CDR3 reads TGTGCCAGTAAACCAGCGGGAGAGGCAGATACGCAGTATTTT. Translating it yields CASKPAGEADTQYF.

Ten or more counts support this clonotype. The rearrangement links TRBV12-3 or TRBV12-4 to TRBJ2-5; 7 bases match TRBD2. V was clipped by 6 bases and J by 3 bases; unmatched bases: 4. This CDR3 is built from 13 residues. The CDR3 nucleotides read TGTGCCAGCAGCTCTAGCGGTAAAGAGACCCAGTACTTC. Protein: CASSSSGKETQYF.

This clonotype was recorded many times. The chain is built from TRBV6-1 and TRBJ2-3; 12 nucleotides match TRBD1. The CDR3 runs to 14 residues. From germline, CDR1 is MNHNS and CDR2 SASEGT. V lost 8 bases, J lost 4 bases, and 4 bases stayed unmatched. CDR3 region: CASGTGGLSDTQYF. The CDR3 DNA reads as TGTGCCAGCGGGACAGGGGGCCTGTCAGATACGCAGTATTTT.

There are many counts of this clonotype. Here the CDR3 reads CSARRARGYGYTF. DNA of the CDR3: TGCAGTGCTAGAAGGGCCCGGGGCTATGGCTACACCTTC. The rearrangement uses TRBV20-1 and TRBJ1-2; D not resolved. Germline V CDR1 and CDR2: DFQATT, SNEGSKA (reference sequence). CDR3 length: 13 residues. Trimming removed 2 bases from V and 4 bases from J, with 11 bases in between.

This clonotype was seen only once. The chain couples TRBV11-2 to TRBJ2-1; 11 positions agree with TRBD2. The CDR3 spans 14 residues. CDR1 is SGHAT, CDR2 FQNNGV, per germline. J lost 9 bases, V lost 3 bases, and 4 bases had no gene match. The CDR3 protein is CASSFLAGGTEQFF. The CDR3 DNA sequence: TGTGCCAGCAGCTTCTTAGCGGGAGGGACTGAGCAGTTCTTC.

On this clonotype: This may stem from a read error, because a much larger clone lies one nucleotide away. The chain employs TRBV12-3 or TRBV12-4 and TRBJ2-2, with D uncertain. This CDR3 contains 15 residues. The V end lost 5 bases, the J end lost 0 bases, and 10 bases lay between the germline ends. Written as DNA, the CDR3 is TGTGCCAGCAGTCTTCGTACACCGAACACCGGGGAGCTGTTTTTT. Its translation is CASSLRTPNTGELFF.

The chain uses TRBV7-2 and TRBJ2-3; TRBD2 might be the D (5 bases). Germline CDR1 and CDR2: SGHTA and FQGNSA. Trimming stripped 2 bases from V and 4 bases from J, with 13 bases between. The CDR3 length is 15 residues. The CDR3 DNA reads as TGTGCCAGCAGCTTATGGGGTAGCGCAGCAGATACGCAGTATTTT. Its protein is CASSLWGSAADTQYF.

The rearrangement joins TRBV5-6 to TRBJ2-5, with D perhaps TRBD1 (6 bases). V dropped 0 bases and J dropped 2 bases, with 20 bases sitting between them. The length of the CDR3 is 18 residues. Germline CDR1 and CDR2: SGHDT and YYEEEE. The CDR3, as DNA: TGTGCCAGCAGCTTGGGGACAGAATGGGAAGGGGTACAAGAGACCCAGTACTTC. Translating gives CASSLGTEWEGVQETQYF.

The chain uses TRBV20-1 and TRBJ2-1, with 7 bases identical to TRBD2. The CDR3 spans 15 residues. Germline V lookup: CDR1 DFQATT, CDR2 SNEGSKA (reference sequence). J was trimmed by 1 base and V by 3 bases; bases with no gene match: 6. CDR3 residues: CSASTGEGSYNEQFF. CDR3 coding DNA: TGCAGTGCTAGTACGGGGGAGGGATCCTACAATGAGCAGTTCTTC.

A few counts support this clonotype. The CDR3 reads CASSDRDNKNIQYF. The CDR3 coding sequence is TGTGCCAGCAGCGACAGGGACAACAAAAACATTCAGTACTTC. The chain recombines TRBV7-3 with TRBJ2-4; 7 nucleotides align to TRBD1. Germline trimming cut 5 bases from V and 3 bases from J; bases unmatched to any gene: 4. This CDR3 spans 14 amino acids. Germline values: CDR1 SGHTA, CDR2 FQGTGA.

Many counts were recorded for this clonotype. This chain connects TRBV2 to TRBJ2-7; TRBD1 might be the D (5 bases). The CDR3 extends over 14 amino acids. Trimming shortened V by 3 bases and J by 8 bases, and 17 bases separated the two germline ends. Germline V gene sequence: CDR1 SNHLY, CDR2 FYNNEI. CDR3 nucleotides: TGTGCCAGCAGTGAGAGGCTTCAGGGTGAGAAGCAGTACTTC. Translating it yields CASSERLQGEKQYF. Supplemented by reference TRBV2 and TRBJ2-7, the full variable domain reads EPEVTQTPSHQVTQMGQEVILRCVPISNHLYFYWYRQILGQKVEFLVSFYNNEISEKSEIFDDQFSVERPDGSNFTLKIRSTKLEDSAMYFCASSERLQGEKQYFGPGTRLTVT.

The chain employs TRBV5-1 and TRBJ2-7, with TRBD2 identical over 7 bases. Losses at the gene ends were 3 bases for V and 6 bases for J; bases not matched to a gene: 9. The germline V gene encodes CDR1 SGHRS and CDR2 YFSETQ. This CDR3 contains 14 residues. This chain's CDR3 is CASSSTGGSLEQYF. In nucleotides, the CDR3 is TGCGCCAGCAGCTCGACGGGGGGTTCGCTCGAGCAGTACTTC. Combining the CDR3 with reference TRBV5-1 and TRBJ2-7 gives the whole variable domain KAGVTQTPRYLIKTRGQQVTLSCSPISGHRSVSWYQQTPGQGLQFLFEYFSETQRNKGNFPGRFSGRQFSNSRSEMNVSTLELGDSALYLCASSSTGGSLEQYFGPGTRLTVT.

This clonotype was seen repeatedly, ten times or more. V is TRBV7-2 and J is TRBJ2-5; D remains unclear. Deletions cut 3 bases from V and 0 bases from J, with 8 bases between. From germline, CDR1 is SGHTA and CDR2 FQGNSA. This CDR3 comprises 14 residues. Here the CDR3 DNA reads TGTGCCAGCAGCTTTGACTCGTACCAAGAGACCCAGTACTTC. As protein: CASSFDSYQETQYF.

This clonotype was seen a few times. The rearrangement links TRBV19 to TRBJ2-1; 8 nucleotides line up with TRBD2. Losses at the gene ends were 6 bases for V and 8 bases for J; bases not matched to a gene: 9. The CDR3 loop spans 14 amino acids. Germline V lookup: CDR1 LNHDA, CDR2 SQIVND (reference sequence). This chain's CDR3 is CASRETGGPYEQFF. In DNA, the CDR3 is TGTGCCAGTAGGGAAACGGGAGGGCCCTATGAGCAGTTCTTC.

This clonotype was recorded many times. CDR3 sequence (DNA): TGTGCCAGCAGCTTATATCCATCGCGGGGCTCTGAGCAGTTCTTC. Translation gives CASSLYPSRGSEQFF. The chain has TRBV11-3 and TRBJ2-1; maybe TRBD2 (6 bases). V dropped 2 bases and J dropped 9 bases, with 17 bases sitting between them. Germline CDR1 and CDR2: SGHNT and YENEEA. The CDR3 covers 15 residues.

This clonotype was seen at least ten times. The genes are TRBV7-9 and TRBJ2-1, with 10 bases fitting TRBD2. V lost 5 bases to trimming and J lost 2 bases; unmatched junction nucleotides: 3. Per the germline V gene, CDR1 is SEHNR and CDR2 is FQNEAQ (reference sequence). CDR3 size: 15 residues. This CDR3 reads CASSPSGSPYNEQFF. The CDR3 DNA follows: TGTGCCAGCAGCCCTAGCGGGAGCCCCTACAATGAGCAGTTCTTC.

This chain uses TRBV18 with TRBJ2-5; D is possibly TRBD1 (5 bases). Germline-derived CDR1 and CDR2 are KGHSH and LQKENI. The CDR3 is 15 residues long. V dropped 1 base and J dropped 2 bases, with 11 bases sitting between them. The chain's CDR3 is CASSPLITGQETQYF. As DNA, the CDR3 is TGTGCCAGCTCACCACTTATAACAGGACAAGAGACCCAGTACTTC.

This clonotype was counted ten times or more. This chain links TRBV6-6 with TRBJ1-2; the match to TRBD1 covers 9 bases. With 4 bases clipped from V and 2 bases from J, the junction kept 11 bases outside the gene matches. Germline assignment: CDR1 MNHNY and CDR2 SVGAGI (reference sequence). The CDR3 consists of 17 residues. Written as DNA, the CDR3 is TGTGCCAGCAGTTCTTCTCAGGACAGGGGTGTAAACTATGGCTACACCTTC. As protein: CASSSSQDRGVNYGYTF.

This clonotype was found many times. The J gene is TRBJ1-4, the V gene TRBV30, with D hard to call. The germline V gene encodes CDR1 GTSNPN and CDR2 SVGIG (reference sequence). The CDR3 runs to 18 residues. The V and J ends lost 5 bases and 5 bases respectively, with 27 bases between them. The CDR3 loop reads CAWETGSMDGGLNEKLFF. CDR3 DNA: TGTGCCTGGGAGACTGGGAGCATGGACGGAGGTTTAAATGAAAAACTGTTTTTT.

In this sample, this clonotype turned up a few times. This chain uses TRBV12-3 or TRBV12-4 with TRBJ2-7, with TRBD1 matching 11 bases. The CDR3 loop spans 14 amino acids. The J segment lost 3 bases and the V segment lost 7 bases, leaving 5 bases of the junction unmatched. Here the CDR3 reads CASTGTGGLYEQYF. CDR3 coding DNA: TGTGCCAGCACCGGGACAGGGGGGCTCTACGAGCAGTACTTC.

This clonotype was detected ten times or more. This chain connects TRBV20-1 to TRBJ2-5; the match to TRBD2 covers 10 bases. Per germline, CDR1 DFQATT and CDR2 SNEGSKA (reference sequence). The CDR3 spans 13 residues. V shed 6 bases and J 5 bases; nucleotides not matched to a gene: 6. In nucleotides, the CDR3 is TGCAGTGCAGTCCTAGCGGGAGATGAGACCCAGTACTTC. It codes for CSAVLAGDETQYF.